The 28 T cell receptor beta chains given below trace back to one sample, sequenced in a study of Ad26.COV2.S vaccination and SARS-CoV-2 variants. Sequencing used immunoSEQ multiplex PCR; TCRdb keeps in-frame clones, though not all of them. The sample carries about 680,000 clones, more than 80% recorded once. The treatment denotes: roughly 18 received Ad26.COV2.S at low or high dose, single or two shots; several received placebo; per-sample allocation not given. Day 63 after the first vaccine or placebo injection was the time point for sampling. Sequencing used peripheral blood, obtained in a trial of Ad26.COV2.S vaccine versus placebo. The receptors here all came from a person between 18 and 59 years old who received the Ad26.COV2.S COVID-19 vaccine or a placebo.

This chain connects TRBV5-1 to TRBJ2-1; 16 positions match TRBD2. With 4 bases clipped from V and 5 bases from J, the junction kept 15 bases outside the gene matches. Germline CDR1 is SGHRS and CDR2 is YFSETQ. The CDR3 spans 20 residues. The CDR3 protein is CASSLGYGTSGGGDDNEQFF. The CDR3 DNA follows: TGCGCCAGCAGCCTCGGATACGGGACTAGCGGGGGGGGCGACGACAATGAGCAGTTCTTC.

The chain joins TRBV4-1 to TRBJ1-1; D uncertain. The CDR3 has 14 residues. The ends were cut back, 1 base at V and 0 bases at J, with 6 bases in the middle. Germline V CDR1 and CDR2: MGHRA, YSYEKL. Written as DNA, the CDR3 is TGCGCCAGCAGCCAAGTGGGCCTGAACACTGAAGCTTTCTTT. It is translated as CASSQVGLNTEAFF.

This clone has more than one count but fewer than ten. This chain uses TRBV2 with TRBJ1-2; 7 nucleotides line up with TRBD1. V gave up 4 bases and J gave up 3 bases; unmatched junction bases: 5. The CDR3 totals 14 residues. Germline V gives CDR1 SNHLY, CDR2 FYNNEI. This chain's CDR3 is CASSARTGYYGYTF. In DNA form, the CDR3 reads TGTGCCAGCAGTGCCCGGACAGGATACTATGGCTACACCTTC.

The chain joins TRBV25-1 to TRBJ2-1; D ambiguous. CDR3 length: 13 residues. Germline V gives CDR1 MGHDK, CDR2 SYGVNS. The V end lost 7 bases, the J end lost 1 base, and 8 bases lay between the germline ends. CDR3 sequence reads: CASTVGSYNEQFF. The CDR3 DNA reads as TGTGCCAGCACGGTTGGTTCCTACAATGAGCAGTTCTTC.

This clone showed up just a few times. J is TRBJ1-1 and V is TRBV4-3; possibly TRBD1 for D (5 bases). CDR3 length equals 14 residues. V was pared by 2 bases and J by 4 bases, with 11 bases between. Per the germline V gene, CDR1 is LGHNA and CDR2 is YSLEER. CDR3 residues: CASSQMGEFTEAFF. The CDR3 DNA follows: TGCGCCAGCAGCCAAATGGGGGAGTTCACTGAAGCTTTCTTT.

The rearrangement uses TRBV5-4 and TRBJ2-7, with TRBD1 as a possible D gene (6 bases). The V and J ends lost 2 bases and 2 bases respectively, with 17 bases between them. The length of the CDR3 is 16 residues. Germline V gene data show CDR1 as SGHNT and CDR2 as YYREEE (reference sequence). DNA for the CDR3: TGTGCCAGCAGCTTAAAACTGGGGGCTCTAGCCTACGAGCAGTACTTC. It codes for CASSLKLGALAYEQYF.

J is TRBJ2-5 and V is TRBV13, with 8 bases that match TRBD2. The germline gives CDR1 PRHDT, CDR2 FYEKMQ (reference sequence). This CDR3 has 15 amino acids. V was pared by 3 bases and J by 2 bases, with 5 bases of the junction left unmatched. In DNA, the CDR3 is TGTGCCAGCAGCTTGGGACTAGTCCCACAAGAGACCCAGTACTTC. Translated: CASSLGLVPQETQYF. The full variable domain, in which reference TRBV13 and TRBJ2-5 provide the parts outside the CDR3, is AAGVIQSPRHLIKEKRETATLKCYPIPRHDTVYWYQQGPGQDPQFLISFYEKMQSDKGSIPDRFSAQQFSDYHSELNMSSLELGDSALYFCASSLGLVPQETQYFGPGTRLLVL.

The rearrangement uses TRBV5-1 and TRBJ2-7; 11 positions match TRBD1. V lost 3 bases, J lost 4 bases, and 3 bases stayed unmatched. In germline, CDR1 is SGHRS, CDR2 YFSETQ. The CDR3 length is 14 residues. The CDR3: CASSYGTGGYEQYF. The CDR3 DNA is TGCGCCAGCAGCTACGGGACAGGGGGATACGAGCAGTACTTC.

The chain carries TRBV6-5 and TRBJ1-4; perhaps TRBD1 as D (5 bases). The CDR3 is 15 amino acids. Germline CDR1 reads MNHEY; CDR2 reads SVGAGI. Trimming took off 4 bases at V and 7 bases at J, with 16 bases between the two ends. The chain's CDR3 is CASSFAGGLSEKLFF. CDR3 nucleotide sequence: TGTGCCAGCAGTTTTGCGGGGGGGTTAAGTGAAAAACTGTTTTTT.

The gene calls are TRBV7-2 and TRBJ2-1, with TRBD2 identical over 9 bases. Germline V CDR1 and CDR2: SGHTA, FQGNSA. The ends lost 4 bases at V and 10 bases at J; junction bases unmatched: 11. This CDR3 has 15 residues. Here the CDR3 DNA reads TGTGCCAGCAGCTCAACACGCGGGGGGGCCGGGGAGCAGTTCTTC. Protein product: CASSSTRGGAGEQFF.

A few counts support this clone. The rearrangement uses TRBV4-2 and TRBJ1-1, with 7 bases aligning to TRBD1. Germline trimming cut 8 bases from V and 2 bases from J; bases unmatched to any gene: 11. CDR3 size: 15 residues. Germline lookup yields CDR1 LGHNA and CDR2 YNFKEQ. The CDR3 coding sequence is TGTGCCAGCGGGGTCCCGGGACAGCCTAACACTGAAGCTTTCTTT. It yields the protein CASGVPGQPNTEAFF.

The chain carries TRBV6-5 and TRBJ1-2, with a tentative D call TRBD1 (5 bases). This CDR3 spans 15 amino acids. Trimming pared 5 bases from V and 5 bases from J, leaving 18 bases between. Germline V gene lookup returns CDR1 MNHEY and CDR2 SVGAGI. The CDR3 reads CASSPRGAGTYGYTF. DNA for the CDR3: TGTGCCAGCAGTCCCCGAGGGGCAGGTACTTATGGCTACACCTTC.

The rearrangement links TRBV10-1 to TRBJ1-5; D is unresolved. The germline V gene has CDR1 WNHNN and CDR2 SYGVQD (reference sequence). The CDR3 loop spans 13 amino acids. The ends were cut back, 0 bases at V and 5 bases at J, with 5 bases in the middle. The CDR3 DNA sequence: TGCGCCAGCAGTGAGTCTGGCCATCAGCCCCAGCATTTT. Protein: CASSESGHQPQHF.

The J gene is TRBJ1-6, the V gene TRBV6-6; tentatively, D is TRBD1 (6 bases). The CDR3 extends over 15 amino acids. V was clipped by 5 bases and J by 1 base, with 9 bases between them. The germline gives CDR1 MNHNY, CDR2 SVGAGI (reference sequence). The CDR3 sequence: CASSTRGSYNSPLHF. CDR3 sequence (DNA): TGTGCCAGCAGTACCAGGGGTTCCTATAATTCACCCCTCCACTTT.

V and J are TRBV7-9 and TRBJ2-1, with D possibly being TRBD1 or TRBD2 (5 bases each). This CDR3 region has 14 residues. Trimming took 2 bases from V and 5 from J, leaving 10 bases between them. Germline CDR1 is SEHNR and CDR2 is FQNEAQ (reference sequence). Written as DNA, the CDR3 is TGTGCCAGCAGCTTAACGACGGGGCACAATGAGCAGTTCTTC. It encodes CASSLTTGHNEQFF. The full variable domain, in which reference TRBV7-9 and TRBJ2-1 provide the parts outside the CDR3, is DTGVSQNPRHKITKRGQNVTFRCDPISEHNRLYWYRQTLGQGPEFLTYFQNEAQLEKSRLLSDRFSAERPKGSFSTLEIQRTEQGDSAMYLCASSLTTGHNEQFFGPGTRLTVL.

The CDR3 loop is CASSPPSIDREYYGYTF. The CDR3 DNA reads as TGTGCCAGCTCACCACCGTCTATTGACAGGGAGTACTATGGCTACACCTTC. The chain employs TRBV18 and TRBJ1-2; 7 nucleotides agree with TRBD1. J gave up 3 bases and V 0 bases, and 10 bases lay outside the gene matches. Germline lookup yields CDR1 KGHSH and CDR2 LQKENI. This CDR3 comprises 17 residues.

This clone was counted once. V is TRBV6-5 and J is TRBJ2-7; D possibly uses TRBD1 or TRBD2 (7 bases each). V was clipped by 4 bases and J by 4 bases, with 20 bases between them. This CDR3 has 16 residues. Germline V gene data show CDR1 as MNHEY and CDR2 as SVGAGI. The CDR3 sequence is CASSWGSTQGGYEQYF. The CDR3 nucleotides read TGTGCCAGCAGTTGGGGTAGTACGCAGGGGGGGTACGAGCAGTACTTC.

The chain is built from TRBV6-5 and TRBJ1-1; TRBD1 might be the D (6 bases). V lost 6 bases and J lost 4, with 15 bases in between. The CDR3 contains 14 residues. Germline CDR1 reads MNHEY; CDR2 reads SVGAGI. The CDR3 bases are TGTGCCAGCAGACCCGACAGGAGAATCACTGAAGCTTTCTTT. Translating it yields CASRPDRRITEAFF.

The chain has TRBV4-2 and TRBJ1-1; 9 nucleotides match TRBD1. This CDR3 has 15 residues. Germline V gene sequence: CDR1 LGHNA, CDR2 YNFKEQ. The trim removed 2 bases at V and 5 bases at J, leaving 6 bases unmatched. CDR3 nucleotide sequence: TGTGCCAGCAGCCAATCGAGACAGGGGGGTACTGAAGCTTTCTTT. As protein: CASSQSRQGGTEAFF.

This chain uses TRBV7-9 with TRBJ2-1; 7 nucleotides match TRBD1. CDR1 is SEHNR, CDR2 FQNEAQ, per germline (reference sequence). This CDR3 region has 14 residues. Losses at the gene ends were 5 bases for V and 7 bases for J; bases not matched to a gene: 8. For the CDR3, the DNA is TGTGCCAGCAGCGCGCCGGGACAGACGAATGAGCAGTTCTTC. This codes for CASSAPGQTNEQFF.

This chain connects TRBV7-2 to TRBJ1-6, with D possibly TRBD1 on 5 matching bases. V was clipped by 3 bases and J by 10 bases, with 13 bases between them. The CDR3 covers 14 residues. Germline CDR1 is SGHTA and CDR2 is FQGNSA. In DNA form, the CDR3 reads TGTGCCAGCAGCTTGGGATGGGGGGGATCACCCCTCCACTTT. Translating gives CASSLGWGGSPLHF.

The rearrangement uses TRBV19 and TRBJ1-1; no definite D call. Per germline, CDR1 LNHDA and CDR2 SQIVND (reference sequence). V was shortened by 3 bases and J by 5 bases, with 10 bases between the two germline ends. There are 13 residues in the CDR3. This chain's CDR3 is CASSIAFGTEAFF. The CDR3 DNA sequence: TGTGCCAGTAGTATCGCATTTGGAACTGAAGCTTTCTTT.

This chain joins TRBV7-8 and TRBJ1-5; D unclear. Germline V gene sequence: CDR1 SGHVS, CDR2 FQNEAQ. The V end lost 2 bases, the J end lost 1 base, and 9 bases lay between the germline ends. The CDR3 is 15 amino acids. The CDR3: CASSLRADSNQPQHF. For the CDR3, the DNA is TGTGCCAGCAGCTTAAGGGCGGACAGCAATCAGCCCCAGCATTTT.

This clone was detected only a few times. The chain carries TRBV5-4 and TRBJ2-7, with 10 bases that match TRBD1. The CDR3 runs to 14 residues. V shed 4 bases and J 3 bases; nucleotides not matched to a gene: 4. Germline V gene lookup returns CDR1 SGHNT and CDR2 YYREEE (reference sequence). CDR3: CASSPGTGDYEQYF. CDR3 sequence (DNA): TGTGCCAGCAGCCCCGGGACAGGGGACTACGAGCAGTACTTC.

The rearrangement links TRBV7-2 to TRBJ2-7; 8 positions match TRBD1. Germline CDR1 SGHTA, CDR2 FQGNSA. The CDR3 has 15 residues. The ends lost 0 bases at V and 7 bases at J; junction bases unmatched: 8. CDR3: CASSLATGAQYEQYF. DNA of the CDR3: TGTGCCAGCAGCTTAGCGACAGGGGCGCAATATGAGCAGTACTTC.

This clone was counted a single time. The rearrangement links TRBV6-6 to TRBJ2-3; D tentatively reads TRBD1 or TRBD2 (5 bases each). With 2 bases removed from V and 3 bases from J, the gap between germline ends came to 15 bases. This CDR3 contains 16 residues. Germline V gene lookup returns CDR1 MNHNY and CDR2 SVGAGI (reference sequence). This CDR3 reads CASSYPVGVDTDTQYF. CDR3 bases: TGTGCCAGCAGTTACCCCGTGGGGGTAGATACAGATACGCAGTATTTT.

This chain uses TRBV5-1 with TRBJ1-5; no reliable D call. The CDR3 is made up of 17 amino acids. Germline-derived CDR1 and CDR2 are SGHRS and YFSETQ. V dropped 4 bases and J dropped 4 bases, with 21 bases sitting between them. The CDR3 region is CASSPGSSVAANQPQHF. The CDR3 region has the DNA TGCGCCAGCAGCCCGGGCAGTTCAGTCGCCGCAAATCAGCCCCAGCATTTT.

This chain links TRBV6-5 with TRBJ2-5; D is undetermined. Trimming left V 6 bases short and J 0 bases short, with 11 bases between. The CDR3 spans 14 residues. CDR1 and CDR2 (germline): MNHEY, SVGAGI. The CDR3 here is CASSAGPDQETQYF. The CDR3 bases are TGTGCCAGCAGCGCCGGACCAGACCAAGAGACCCAGTACTTC.